These T cell receptor beta chains were read from a single sample in a study of blood T cell repertoires in COVID-19. Generated by immunoSEQ multiplex PCR, the TCRdb table keeps only in-frame clones and is missing some. The sample holds about 87,000 clones, 80% to 90% seen once. Sequencing was performed on peripheral blood. All receptors derive from an elderly man with acute or convalescent COVID-19. The CDR3 runs from the conserved cysteine through the conserved F or W. The order of the fields is clone size, V gene, CDR3 protein. Some rows mark clone size as missing; the rest say once, few, many or name a class of expanded clone.

once,TRBV6-5,CASRGRQGYEQYF
-,TRBV2,CASSPTNSNQPQHF
-,TRBV10-3,CAISPGEPNTEAFF
-,TRBV19,CASSPGQGWDYGYTF
once,TRBV28,CASSLAIQGSQPQHF
-,TRBV19,CASRQGQVRGYTF
few,TRBV10-3,CAISEARSGPSYEQYF
-,TRBV5-1,CASSKRGRGNEQYF
few,TRBV25-1,CASSGYRGQETQYF
-,TRBV7-9,CASSPGTGGREQYF
-,TRBV12-2,CASRTHGQLYGYTF
-,TRBV4-1,CASSPTQTGQNTIYF
-,TRBV28,CASSSLASGTGIYGYTF
-,TRBV18,CASSPTSSSTDTQYF
once,TRBV24-1,CATSPPDRDNEQFF
-,TRBV18,CASSPRLAGGQETQYF
-,TRBV28,CATLRVSNEQFF
-,TRBV20-1,CSATARGGYTF
-,TRBV7-9,CASSPDSTYEQYF
-,TRBV5-1,CASSLVGGEGEKLFF
-,TRBV20-1,CSASTGGAGTDTQYF
-,TRBV6-4,CASSAIGREGRGEQFF
-,TRBV5-5,CASSGQGTQKLFF
-,TRBV27,CASRFSGGDTQYF
-,TRBV2,CASSGGLAGLEQFF
-,TRBV5-1,CASTTGSPNTEAFF
few,TRBV29-1,CSVRQGVEKLFF
-,TRBV28,CASREGTGGTSQPQHF
-,TRBV5-1,CASSSGNSLQETQYF
-,TRBV7-2,CASSLEGIGTEAFF
-,TRBV28,CASSLGGRGPETQYF
-,TRBV15,CATSRASGEWGTEAFF
-,TRBV4-2,CASSQDDSSTYGYTF
-,TRBV12-5,CASGRYSYNEQFF
-,TRBV5-1,CASSLTGLGPQETQYF
-,TRBV27,CASSFSAYLMDTIYF
-,TRBV29-1,CSAKGGVIRDEQYF
-,TRBV5-1,CASSGPTSGGAADTQYF
once,TRBV7-3,CASSLGGGGTDGYTF
-,TRBV19,CASSIYNVGSSGNTIYF
-,TRBV3-1/TRBV3-2,CASSVLSGRVTDTQYF
-,TRBV6-1,CASSERGQGVGELFF
once,TRBV5-1,CASSKDMNTEAFF
once,TRBV18,CASSLGLNNEQFF
-,TRBV6-6,CASNQGTDTQYF
-,TRBV9,CASSPQDRVAYGYTF
-,TRBV10-3,CAIRDRANTGELFF
-,TRBV9,CASSPLGGADTQYF
-,TRBV7-8,CASSLGVYGQYF
-,TRBV28,CASSFQGGQPQHF
-,TRBV19,CASSIVTSGEQYF
-,TRBV5-6,CASSSRFTGELFF
-,TRBV27,CASSRTSGGAGTGELFF
-,TRBV7-9,CASSLAMTTGNSPLHF
-,TRBV18,CASSPQTGTYNEQFF